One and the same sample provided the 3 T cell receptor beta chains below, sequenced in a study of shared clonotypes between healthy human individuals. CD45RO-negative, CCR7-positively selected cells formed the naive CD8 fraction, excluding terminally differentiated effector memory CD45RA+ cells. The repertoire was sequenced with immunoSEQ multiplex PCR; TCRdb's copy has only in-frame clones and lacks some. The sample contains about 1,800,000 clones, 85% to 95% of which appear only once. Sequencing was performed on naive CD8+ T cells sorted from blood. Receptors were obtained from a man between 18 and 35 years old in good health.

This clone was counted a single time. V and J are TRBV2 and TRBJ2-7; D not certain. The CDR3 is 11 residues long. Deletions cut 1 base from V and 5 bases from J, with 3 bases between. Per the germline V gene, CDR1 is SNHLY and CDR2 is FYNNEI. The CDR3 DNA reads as TGTGCCAGCAGTGAAGACGACGAGCAGTACTTC. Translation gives CASSEDDEQYF.

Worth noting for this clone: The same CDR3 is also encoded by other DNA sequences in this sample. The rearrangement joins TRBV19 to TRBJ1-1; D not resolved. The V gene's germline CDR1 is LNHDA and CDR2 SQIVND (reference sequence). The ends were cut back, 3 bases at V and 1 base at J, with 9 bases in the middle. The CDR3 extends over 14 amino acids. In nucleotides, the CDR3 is TGTGCCAGTAGTATCGGAGAGGGGAACACTGAAGCTTTCTTT. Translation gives CASSIGEGNTEAFF. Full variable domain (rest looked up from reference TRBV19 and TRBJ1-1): DGGITQSPKYLFRKEGQNVTLSCEQNLNHDAMYWYRQDPGQGLRLIYYSQIVNDFQKGDIAEGYSVSREKKESFPLTVTSAQKNPTAFYLCASSIGEGNTEAFFGQGTRLTVV.

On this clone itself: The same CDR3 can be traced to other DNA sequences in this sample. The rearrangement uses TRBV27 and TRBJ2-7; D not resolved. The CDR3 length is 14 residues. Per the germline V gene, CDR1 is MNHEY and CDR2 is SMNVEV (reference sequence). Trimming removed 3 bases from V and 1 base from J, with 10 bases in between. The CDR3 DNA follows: TGTGCCAGCAGTTTCGCCGGGTTGTCCTACGAGCAGTACTTC. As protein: CASSFAGLSYEQYF.